The 5 T cell receptor beta chains below come from one sample, sequenced in a study of cytomegalovirus exposure and HLA in healthy donors. 13 Jbeta primers and 60 Vbeta primers were used for the PCR. Libraries were prepared by immunoSEQ multiplex PCR; TCRdb keeps only in-frame clonotypes and omits some of them. The sample includes about 82,000 clones, about 78% of them seen just once. The source material was PBMCs. Receptor source: a man aged 45 to 65 in good health and CMV-seronegative.

Here the CDR3 reads CASSFGTGASEQFF. The CDR3 coding sequence is TGTGCCAGCAGCTTCGGGACTGGGGCCTCTGAGCAGTTCTTC. This sequence joins TRBV7-2 and TRBJ2-1, with a possible D match to TRBD2 (6 bases). The CDR3 length is 14 residues. Germline V CDR1 and CDR2: SGHTA, FQGNSA. The V gene lost 3 bases and the J gene lost 9 bases, with 15 bases spanning the gap.

This clone was detected only a few times. The chain is built from TRBV9 and TRBJ2-5; TRBD1 matches 9 bases. The CDR3 covers 16 residues. V lost 0 bases and J lost 4; bases outside the gene matches: 7. Germline V gene lookup returns CDR1 SGDLS and CDR2 YYNGEE. Written as DNA, the CDR3 is TGTGCCAGCAGCGTAGATGGGACAGGGATCTTAGAGACCCAGTACTTC. This codes for CASSVDGTGILETQYF.

The chain employs TRBV30 and TRBJ1-2, with 11 bases identical to TRBD1. The CDR3 runs 17 residues. V lost 1 base and J lost 4; bases outside the gene matches: 11. CDR1 and CDR2 from the germline V gene are GTSNPN and SVGIG (reference sequence). CDR3: CAWSDPRTGGHLYGYTF. The CDR3 bases are TGTGCCTGGAGTGACCCCAGGACAGGGGGCCACCTCTATGGCTACACCTTC. The complete variable domain, with remaining parts taken from reference TRBV30 and TRBJ1-2, reads SQTIHQWPATLVQPVGSPLSLECTVEGTSNPNLYWYRQAAGRGLQLLFYSVGIGQISSEVPQNLSASRPQDRQFILSSKKLLLSDSGFYLCAWSDPRTGGHLYGYTFGSGTRLTVV.

The CDR3 sequence: CASAPLTGSGNTIYF. Here the CDR3 DNA reads TGTGCTAGTGCTCCTCTAACGGGGTCTGGAAACACCATATATTTT. The chain combines TRBV12-5 with TRBJ1-3; D gene ambiguous. The V gene lost 7 bases and the J gene lost 1 base, with 14 bases spanning the gap. The CDR3 loop spans 15 amino acids. Germline values: CDR1 LGHNT, CDR2 FRNRAP.

This sequence joins TRBV7-3 and TRBJ2-1; D might be TRBD2 (6 bases). CDR1 and CDR2 (germline): SGHTA, FQGTGA. The CDR3 runs to 12 residues. V was pared by 4 bases and J by 10 bases, with 11 bases between. CDR3 nucleotides: TGTGCCAGCAGCTCCCCCCGGGGGGAGCAGTTCTTC. It is translated as CASSSPRGEQFF.